The rows below give T cell receptor beta chains drawn from one sample of a study of regulatory T cells in long-lasting Graves disease. TCRdb independently ran MiXCR on the multiplex PCR reads; one entry per CDR3 protein. The sample has 400,000 or so distinct CDR3 sequences, around 21% seen once; the top ten hold roughly 20%. This material consisted of peripheral blood mononuclear cells (PBMCs), taken when the disease was refractory, from a patient treated with antithyroid drugs. The receptors were sampled from a female donor with Graves disease. The CDR3 runs from the conserved cysteine through the conserved F or W. D genes are given only for firm matches. Not all rows give a size; the values are once, few, many and, for expanded clones, a class.

>TRBV7-9|TRBD1|TRBJ1-4|few
TGTGCCAGCAGCCGGGCGAGGGGGCGCAGTGAAAAACTGTTTTTT
CASSRARGRSEKLFF
>TRBV28|.|TRBJ2-6|many
TGTGCCAGCAGTTTCCCGGGAGGGGCCAACGTCCTGACTTTC
CASSFPGGANVLTF
>TRBV5-1|.|TRBJ1-5|.
TGCGCCAGCAGCCTTAGGGGTGAACAGCCCCAGCATTTT
CASSLRGEQPQHF
>TRBV27|TRBD2|TRBJ2-2|many
TGTGCCAGCACCTTAGCGGGAGGGATCACCGGGGAGCTGTTTTTT
CASTLAGGITGELFF
>TRBV2|TRBD1|TRBJ2-1|.
TGTGCCAGCAAAAAACCGGGACAGTACAATGAGCAGTTCTTC
CASKKPGQYNEQFF
>TRBV11-2|TRBD1|TRBJ1-1|many
TGTGCCAGCAGCCCAGGGACAGGAGGAAACACTGAAGCTTTCTTT
CASSPGTGGNTEAFF
>TRBV6-5|TRBD2|TRBJ2-5|many
TGTGCCAGCAGTTTTAGTAGCGGGAGACCCCAAGAGACCCAGTACTTC
CASSFSSGRPQETQYF
>TRBV20-1|TRBD2|TRBJ2-5|.
TGCAGTGCTAGAGATTTAGGCCGGGTACCCACGACTAGCCCCCAAGAGACCCAGTACTTC
CSARDLGRVPTTSPQETQYF
>TRBV5-6|.|TRBJ2-7|.
TGTGCCAGCTACGAGGGTGTAAGTCGCGAGCAGTACTTC
CASYEGVSREQYF
>TRBV19|.|TRBJ2-2|few
TGTGCCAGTAGCCGTCCGCTCAACACCGGGGAGCTGTTTTTT
CASSRPLNTGELFF
>TRBV19|.|TRBJ1-5|few
TGTGCCAGTAGTATCCAGGTAAATCAGCCCCAGCATTTT
CASSIQVNQPQHF
>TRBV7-2|.|TRBJ2-1|.
TGTGCCAGCAGCACAACAGGGAGAGTTGAGCAGTTCTTC
CASSTTGRVEQFF
>TRBV5-1|.|TRBJ2-7|.
TGCGCCAGCAGGGCCTCTCTTTACGAGCAGTACTTC
CASRASLYEQYF
>TRBV6-1|.|TRBJ1-2|.
TGTGCCAGCAGCCCCCTTACTGGGAGTGGCTACACCTTC
CASSPLTGSGYTF
>TRBV2|TRBD1|TRBJ1-2|many
TGTGCCAGCACCCCACTAGGACAGGCGAATGGCTACACCTTC
CASTPLGQANGYTF
>TRBV20-1|TRBD1|TRBJ2-7|.
TGCAGTGCTCCCCTCCACGGACAGGCCCTGTACGAGCAGTACTTC
CSAPLHGQALYEQYF
>TRBV15|.|TRBJ1-3|few
TGTGCCACCAGTGACGGGACTGCGGACACCATATATTTT
CATSDGTADTIYF
>TRBV28|.|TRBJ1-5|few
TGTGCCAGCAGTCCATCAGGGGACGGTTATAGCAATCAGCCCCAGCATTTT
CASSPSGDGYSNQPQHF
>TRBV18|.|TRBJ1-1|many
TGTGCCAGCAGCGGACAGATGAACACTGAAGCTTTCTTT
CASSGQMNTEAFF
>TRBV11-2|.|TRBJ1-6|many
TGTGCCAGCAGCTTAGGCGCGCCTCATTCACCCCTCCACTTT
CASSLGAPHSPLHF
>TRBV20-1|.|TRBJ2-7|many
TGCAGTGGGACTAAGCGCTCCGGATCCTACGAGCAGTACTTC
CSGTKRSGSYEQYF
>TRBV7-2|.|TRBJ1-5|many
TGTGCCAGCAGCTCTGGCCTCACTCAGCCCCAGCATTTT
CASSSGLTQPQHF
>TRBV20-1|.|TRBJ1-1|few
TGCAGTGCTAGAGTTTTTGGGGCGAACACTGAAGCTTTCTTT
CSARVFGANTEAFF
>TRBV7-2|.|TRBJ2-2|few
TGTGCCAGCAGCTCCTGGCAGGAGGGCCATAGCGGGGAGCTGTTTTTT
CASSSWQEGHSGELFF
>TRBV6-1|TRBD1|TRBJ2-5|few
TGTGCCAGCAGATTCGGGACAGGGGGCCAGGAGACCCAGTACTTC
CASRFGTGGQETQYF
>TRBV28|.|TRBJ2-5|few
TGTGCCAGCAGTTTGGTGGGTCCCAAGACCCAGTACTTC
CASSLVGPKTQYF
>TRBV7-9|.|TRBJ1-1|many
TGTGCCAGCAGCTTCGACACCCTGAACACTGAAGCTTTCTTT
CASSFDTLNTEAFF
>TRBV3-1|.|TRBJ2-7|few
TGTGCCAGCAGCCAAGATACCAGGGCGCTTAAGTCGTACTTC
CASSQDTRALKSYF
>TRBV29-1|.|TRBJ2-7|.
TGCAGCACCCGGGACGGAGTCTACGAGCAGTACTTC
CSTRDGVYEQYF
>TRBV28|.|TRBJ1-6|many
TGTGCCAGCAGTTTCTGGTCAGGGTTTGCGGATAATTCACCCCTCCACTTT
CASSFWSGFADNSPLHF
>TRBV11-2|.|TRBJ2-7|many
TGTGCCAGCAGCTTAAATTCGGGCCACCTCCCATGCGAGCAGTACTTC
CASSLNSGHLPCEQYF
>TRBV20-1|TRBD1|TRBJ1-5|many
TGCAGTGCTTCCGGACAGGGAGGGCAGCCCCAGCATTTT
CSASGQGGQPQHF
>TRBV20-1|TRBD2|TRBJ2-5|.
TGCAGTGCGGGGCCTCTGGCGGGAGGGCCAGGGGAGACCCAGTACTTC
CSAGPLAGGPGETQYF
>TRBV30|.|TRBJ1-1|.
TGTGCCTGGACTCCGGGCCAGGGAGACACTGAAGCTTTCTTT
CAWTPGQGDTEAFF
>TRBV7-8|TRBD2|TRBJ2-1|.
TGTGCCAGCAGCGTGCGGGAGGTCCCCTACAATGAGCAGTTCTTC
CASSVREVPYNEQFF
>TRBV6-1|.|TRBJ2-7|many
TGTGCCAGCAGTGAGGCGGCGGGCGAGCAGTACTTC
CASSEAAGEQYF
>TRBV3-1|TRBD1|TRBJ1-1|many
TGTGCCAGCAACTCAGGGGGAGAAGCTTTCTTT
CASNSGGEAFF
>TRBV13|.|TRBJ1-5|.
TGTGCCAGCAGCCTGCACAATAGCAATCAGCCCCAGCATTTT
CASSLHNSNQPQHF
>TRBV28|.|TRBJ1-1|many
TGTGCCAGCAGCTTGGGGGTGAACACTGAAGCTTTCTTT
CASSLGVNTEAFF
>TRBV4-2|.|TRBJ2-5|few
TGTGCCAGCAGTCGGACTATTTTAGAGACCCAGTACTTC
CASSRTILETQYF
>TRBV4-2|.|TRBJ1-4|.
TGTGCCAGCAGCCAAGACCTTACAGCGGGGGGCGAAAAACTGTTTTTT
CASSQDLTAGGEKLFF
>TRBV28|TRBD1|TRBJ1-5|many
TGTGCCAGCAGTCGTCGGACAGGGCAGACCCAGCCCCAGCATTTT
CASSRRTGQTQPQHF
>TRBV7-6|TRBD2|TRBJ2-2|few
TGTGCCAGCAGCCCCCCGAGCGGGCTAGCGGGAGGGACCGGGGAGCTGTTTTTT
CASSPPSGLAGGTGELFF
>TRBV29-1|.|TRBJ1-1|.
TGCAGCGCGAGCGAGTACCCTTCTACGGCTTTCTTT
CSASEYPSTAFF
>TRBV28|TRBD1|TRBJ2-1|few
TGTGCCAGCAGTCTAACCGGGACAGGACTCTACAATGAGCAGTTCTTC
CASSLTGTGLYNEQFF
>TRBV29-1|.|TRBJ1-2|.
TGCAGCGTTGAAGAGGCCGAACCCTTTGCTAACTATGGCTACACCTTC
CSVEEAEPFANYGYTF
>TRBV7-9|.|TRBJ2-1|.
TGTGCCAGCAGCTCTCGCCGGGACTCCAACAATGAGCAGTTCTTC
CASSSRRDSNNEQFF
>TRBV5-1|.|TRBJ2-6|.
TGCGCCAGCACCCAGACCTTGTCTGGGGCCAACGTCCTGACTTTC
CASTQTLSGANVLTF
>TRBV7-2|.|TRBJ2-4|.
TGTGCCAGCAGCTTAGCGCACAGCGGGCGTAATCTCAAAAACATTCAGTACTTC
CASSLAHSGRNLKNIQYF
>TRBV20-1|TRBD1|TRBJ1-4|many
TGCAGTGCTAGAGATTCAGGGGGAAATGAAAAACTGTTTTTT
CSARDSGGNEKLFF
>TRBV20-1|TRBD2|TRBJ2-7|few
TGCAGTGCGCCACACGGGGGGGGAGGGCCCAAGATCGAGCAGTACTTC
CSAPHGGGGPKIEQYF
>TRBV28|TRBD2|TRBJ2-7|many
TGTGCCACCCGGCTCGGGACTAGCGAGACCTACGAGCAGTACTTC
CATRLGTSETYEQYF
>TRBV3-1|TRBD2|TRBJ2-7|once
TGTGCCAGCAGCCAAATGGGAGGGCCCGGGGAGCAGTACTTC
CASSQMGGPGEQYF
>TRBV7-9|.|TRBJ1-2|.
TGTGCCAGCAGCCCAGGCACCCTACTCTACGGCTACACCTTC
CASSPGTLLYGYTF
>TRBV10-1|TRBD1|TRBJ2-5|many
TGCGCCAGCAGCCCTACAGGGGGTAAAGAGACCCAGTACTTC
CASSPTGGKETQYF
>TRBV2|TRBD2|TRBJ2-2|many
TGTGCCAGCAGTGAGCGGGAGGGTTTTACCGGGGAGCTGTTTTTT
CASSEREGFTGELFF
>TRBV20-1|.|TRBJ2-2|few
TGCAGTGCCACGGGCCCTATGGACGGGGAGCTGTTTTTT
CSATGPMDGELFF
>TRBV7-2|.|TRBJ2-2|few
TGTGCCAGCAGCTCTTGGACCTACACCGGGGAGCTGTTTTTT
CASSSWTYTGELFF
>TRBV28|TRBD1|TRBJ2-7|many
TGTGCCAGCAGCCTGACAGGGGCCTACGAGCAGTACTTC
CASSLTGAYEQYF
>TRBV7-9|TRBD2|TRBJ2-7|.
TGTGCCAGCAGCCCCGGACTAGCGCTCGAGCAGTACTTC
CASSPGLALEQYF